This is a list of T cell receptor beta chains from one sample in a study of early T cells in non-severe SARS-CoV-2 infection. TCRdb itself ran the 5' RACE reads through MiXCR, one entry per CDR3 protein. Among tens of thousands of distinct CDR3 sequences listed, roughly 13% were seen once. The sequenced sample consisted of whole blood. The receptors derive from an adult who was a healthcare worker with PCR-confirmed SARS-CoV-2 infection or an uninfected control (not recorded which). The CDR3 runs from the conserved cysteine through the conserved F or W. The D gene is left open where the match is weak. Clone size is not always given. Where it is, it says once, few, many or a class for expanded clones.

>TRBD1|many|TRBJ2-7|TRBV11-2
CASSRPGQGYEQYF
TGTGCCAGCAGCCGTCCGGGACAGGGCTACGAGCAGTACTTC
>.|many|TRBJ2-5|TRBV20-1
CSARDPPPGPQYF
TGCAGTGCTAGAGATCCGCCGCCCGGTCCCCAGTACTTC
>.|few|TRBJ2-5|TRBV7-2
CASSLEPAQETQYF
TGTGCCAGCAGCTTAGAGCCGGCTCAAGAGACCCAGTACTTC
>.|few|TRBJ2-7|TRBV29-1
CSVEGPAGNYEQYF
TGCAGCGTTGAAGGCCCGGCAGGGAACTACGAGCAGTACTTC
>.|.|TRBJ1-1|TRBV6-5
CASGRHKNTEAFF
TGTGCCAGCGGCCGACACAAGAACACTGAAGCTTTCTTT
>.|few|TRBJ1-6|TRBV12-3/TRBV12-4
CASSLRGQSYNSPLHF
TGTGCCAGCAGTTTAAGAGGGCAGTCCTATAATTCACCCCTCCACTTT
>.|few|TRBJ1-1|TRBV11-2
CASSFHGGTEAFF
TGTGCCAGCAGCTTCCACGGGGGCACTGAAGCTTTCTTT
>TRBD1|.|TRBJ2-7|TRBV18
CASPPDRASSYEQYF
TGTGCCAGCCCCCCCGACAGGGCCAGCTCCTACGAGCAGTACTTC
>.|.|TRBJ2-3|TRBV11-2
CASSFIGGSTDTQYF
TGTGCCAGCAGCTTTATAGGGGGAAGCACAGATACGCAGTATTTT
>.|many|TRBJ1-3|TRBV7-9
CASSGRPGNTIYF
TGTGCCAGCAGCGGACGACCTGGAAACACCATATATTTT
>.|few|TRBJ2-7|TRBV5-6
CASSRGQGLEQYF
TGTGCCAGCAGCCGGGGGCAGGGGCTCGAGCAGTACTTC
>.|few|TRBJ2-2|TRBV5-1
CASSLGHVNTGELFF
TGCGCCAGCAGCTTGGGGCACGTAAACACCGGGGAGCTGTTTTTT
>.|many|TRBJ1-4|TRBV10-3
CAINNGVENGGEKLFF
TGTGCCATCAACAATGGTGTGGAAAATGGAGGCGAAAAACTGTTTTTT
>TRBD1|few|TRBJ2-1|TRBV11-2
CASSLGQGASYNEQFF
TGTGCCAGCAGCTTAGGACAGGGGGCCTCCTACAATGAGCAGTTCTTC
>.|.|TRBJ2-1|TRBV10-3
CAISTWEGVRNNEQFF
TGTGCCATCAGTACTTGGGAGGGGGTCAGAAACAATGAGCAGTTCTTC
>TRBD1|.|TRBJ2-7|TRBV5-1
CASSSTGHGEQYF
TGCGCCAGCAGCTCGACAGGGCATGGGGAGCAGTACTTC
>TRBD1|many|TRBJ1-1|TRBV12-3/TRBV12-4
CASSFRQGGTEAFF
TGTGCCAGCAGTTTTCGGCAGGGGGGGACTGAAGCTTTCTTT
>.|few|TRBJ2-1|TRBV30
CAWSALNNEQFF
TGTGCCTGGAGTGCCTTGAACAATGAGCAGTTCTTC
>.|few|TRBJ1-1|TRBV3-1
CASRRASAEAFF
TGTGCCAGCAGAAGGGCTAGCGCTGAAGCTTTCTTT
>.|.|TRBJ1-3|TRBV9
CASSVSGVGNTIYF
TGTGCCAGCAGCGTATCAGGGGTCGGAAACACCATATATTTT
>.|.|TRBJ1-1|TRBV10-2
CASSEGPIRTEAFF
TGCGCCAGCAGTGAGGGGCCCATTCGCACTGAAGCTTTCTTT
>TRBD2|few|TRBJ2-2|TRBV12-3/TRBV12-4
CASTHSGGAITGELFF
TGTGCCAGCACTCATAGCGGGGGGGCGATCACCGGGGAGCTGTTTTTT
>.|few|TRBJ2-4|TRBV6-2/TRBV6-3
CASTVGTKGKNIQYF
TGTGCCAGCACCGTGGGGACAAAAGGAAAAAACATTCAGTACTTC
>.|many|TRBJ2-1|TRBV24-1
CATGVRGYNEQFF
TGTGCCACCGGTGTGCGGGGATACAATGAGCAGTTCTTC